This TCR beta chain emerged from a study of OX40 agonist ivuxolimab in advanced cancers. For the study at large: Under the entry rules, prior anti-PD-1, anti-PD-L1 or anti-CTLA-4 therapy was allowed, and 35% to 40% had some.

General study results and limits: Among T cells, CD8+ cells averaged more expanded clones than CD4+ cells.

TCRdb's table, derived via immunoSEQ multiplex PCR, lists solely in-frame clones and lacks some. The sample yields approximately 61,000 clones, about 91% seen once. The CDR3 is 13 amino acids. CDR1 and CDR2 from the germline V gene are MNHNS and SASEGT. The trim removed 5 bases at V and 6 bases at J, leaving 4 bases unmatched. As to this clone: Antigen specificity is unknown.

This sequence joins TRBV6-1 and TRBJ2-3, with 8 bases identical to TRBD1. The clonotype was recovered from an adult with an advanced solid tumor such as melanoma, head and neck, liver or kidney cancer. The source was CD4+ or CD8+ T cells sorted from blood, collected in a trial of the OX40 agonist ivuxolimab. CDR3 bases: TGTGCCAGCAGTTTGACAGGGGTGGATACGCAGTATTTT. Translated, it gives CASSLTGVDTQYF.